Below, 11 T cell receptor beta chains from the same sample are listed, as sequenced in a study of shared clonotypes between healthy human individuals. The protocol was immunoSEQ multiplex PCR, while the TCRdb copy is restricted to in-frame clones and leaves out a portion. The repertoire holds about 490,000 clones, with around 80% as singletons. The specimen sequenced was PBMCs. The source of these receptors is a woman in her thirties or forties in good health. Some clones in this sample may be carry-over from other donors' samples.

The chain combines TRBV28 with TRBJ2-1; the match to TRBD2 covers 8 bases. The CDR3 runs 15 residues. Germline values: CDR1 MDHEN, CDR2 SYDVKM. V lost 6 bases to trimming and J lost 4 bases; unmatched junction nucleotides: 8. The CDR3 sequence is CASSPTGLAYNEQFF. Written as DNA, the CDR3 is TGTGCCAGCAGCCCTACCGGACTAGCTTACAATGAGCAGTTCTTC.

The CDR3 sequence: CARGREDTQYF. In nucleotides, the CDR3 is TGTGCCAGGGGGAGAGAAGATACGCAGTATTTT. The chain uses TRBV21-1 and TRBJ2-3; TRBD2 was called by the table and not checked on the DNA. TRBV21-1 is designated a pseudogene. The CDR3 has 11 residues.

V is TRBV19 and J is TRBJ2-2; D possibly corresponds to TRBD2 (6 bases). Germline V gives CDR1 LNHDA, CDR2 SQIVND (reference sequence). This CDR3 region has 16 residues. V was trimmed by 1 base and J by 0 bases, leaving 9 bases between them. This chain's CDR3 is CASSIGRGANTGELFF. CDR3 DNA sequence: TGTGCCAGTAGTATAGGGCGCGGGGCGAACACCGGGGAGCTGTTTTTT. Combining the CDR3 with reference TRBV19 and TRBJ2-2 gives the whole variable domain DGGITQSPKYLFRKEGQNVTLSCEQNLNHDAMYWYRQDPGQGLRLIYYSQIVNDFQKGDIAEGYSVSREKKESFPLTVTSAQKNPTAFYLCASSIGRGANTGELFFGEGSRLTVL.

This clone was counted a single time. The V and J genes are TRBV11-2 and TRBJ1-1; the D gene is possibly TRBD1 (5 bases). The CDR3 loop spans 15 amino acids. In germline, CDR1 is SGHAT, CDR2 FQNNGV. V was pared by 4 bases and J by 2 bases, with 14 bases between. CDR3 in amino acids: CASSSTWTSNTEAFF. The DNA of the CDR3 is TGTGCCAGCAGCTCGACTTGGACAAGCAACACTGAAGCTTTCTTT.

The gene calls are TRBV5-6 and TRBJ1-5, with no clear D. The CDR3 covers 13 residues. V lost 0 bases and J 4 bases, leaving 5 bases between the germline ends. Germline V CDR1 and CDR2: SGHDT, YYEEEE. Here the CDR3 reads CASSLGWNQPQHF. CDR3 sequence (DNA): TGTGCCAGCAGCTTGGGGTGGAATCAGCCCCAGCATTTT.

This chain connects TRBV5-1 to TRBJ2-1; a possible D gene is TRBD2 (6 bases). Trimming took 7 bases from V and 8 from J, leaving 22 bases between them. This CDR3 is built from 15 residues. Germline V gives CDR1 SGHRS, CDR2 YFSETQ. The CDR3: CASQERAGLFDEQFF. CDR3 nucleotide sequence: TGCGCCAGCCAAGAGAGGGCGGGACTCTTCGATGAGCAGTTCTTC.

V is TRBV6-1 and J is TRBJ1-5, with a weak D call TRBD1 (5 bases). V lost 5 bases and J 7 bases, leaving 12 bases between the germline ends. The CDR3 spans 13 residues. The germline gives CDR1 MNHNS, CDR2 SASEGT. CDR3 residues: CASSNGGDQPQHF. In nucleotides, the CDR3 is TGTGCCAGCAGTAACGGAGGGGACCAGCCCCAGCATTTT.

This chain uses TRBV10-1 with TRBJ1-2; 11 bases map to TRBD1. V was clipped by 5 bases and J by 8 bases; unmatched bases: 10. CDR1 and CDR2 (germline): WNHNN, SYGVQD (reference sequence). The CDR3 sequence is 15 residues long. The CDR3: CASSPSGQGARGYTF. CDR3 DNA sequence: TGCGCCAGCAGTCCCTCAGGACAGGGGGCGCGGGGCTACACCTTC.

The V call is TRBV18, the J call TRBJ2-1, with a weak D call TRBD1 (6 bases). Trimming took 5 bases from V and 4 from J, leaving 15 bases between them. The CDR3 consists of 15 residues. Germline CDR1 reads KGHSH; CDR2 reads LQKENI. CDR3 sequence (DNA): TGTGCCAGCTCAGGACAGCTGGGAGATTACAATGAGCAGTTCTTC. Translated, it gives CASSGQLGDYNEQFF.

The genes are TRBV10-1 and TRBJ1-2; D is ambiguous. CDR3 length: 23 amino acids. Germline-derived CDR1 and CDR2 are WNHNN and SYGVQD (reference sequence). V was pared by 4 bases and J by 4 bases, with 40 bases between. CDR3 protein: CASSASERSRKTYGSRKTYGYTF. The CDR3 nucleotides are TGCGCCAGCAGTGCGTCCGAAAGATCGCGAAAGACCTATGGATCGCGAAAGACCTATGGCTACACCTTC.

On this clone itself: This may be a read error, as it is one base from a much larger clone. The genes are TRBV7-2 and TRBJ1-5; D is perhaps TRBD1 (6 bases). Germline CDR1 SGHTA, CDR2 FQGNSA. This CDR3 spans 14 amino acids. The V gene lost 4 bases and the J gene lost 8 bases, with 15 bases spanning the gap. CDR3 DNA sequence: TGTGCCAGCAGCTCGTCCCGGGACATTGAGCCCCAGCATTTT. Translated, it gives CASSSSRDIEPQHF.